This T cell receptor (beta chain) was sequenced for a study of cytomegalovirus exposure and HLA in healthy donors. Study background: Of all 360 or so donors who were genotyped, around 79% belonged to the Caucasian-associated ancestry cluster.

The CDR3 loop spans 14 amino acids. Looked up from germline, CDR1 is LNHDA and CDR2 is SQIVND (reference sequence). Trimming cost V 9 bases and J 1 base, with 12 bases left between them. On this clone: Its antigen is undetermined.

This PCR relied on a set of 60 Vbeta primers and 13 Jbeta primers. Method: immunoSEQ multiplex PCR; TCRdb's copy keeps in-frame clones and lacks some. The repertoire has around 160,000 clones, just over 75% of them found once; the top ten carry over 0.95%. The study's findings and limits: The authors later linked a missense DCLRE1C variant to TCR beta V- and J-gene trimming. A prior analysis recorded that most TCR beta V segments were productive about 87% or about 30% of the time. Later analysis indicated greater clonal expansion among HLA-associated TCR beta chains than among equally common other chains.

Sample: PBMCs. The V call is TRBV19, the J call TRBJ2-2; tentatively, D is TRBD2 (6 bases). This clonotype was sampled from a woman aged 35 to 49 in good health and CMV-seronegative. CDR3 in amino acids: CASREWENTGELFF. CDR3 nucleotide sequence: TGTGCCAGCCGGGAGTGGGAGAACACCGGGGAGCTGTTTTTT.